The 11 T cell receptor beta chains listed next were all sequenced from one sample in a study of blood T cells in healthy people across ages. Then a second PCR, running about 6 to 12 cycles, was carried out with a sample-barcoded 5' primer and a J-beta primer mix. TCRdb ran MiXCR on the 5' RACE reads and lists one entry per CDR3 protein. The sample contains about 1.4 million distinct CDR3 sequences, approximately 59% of which appear only once. The sequencing input was blood. The receptors come from a man between 18 and 35 years old in good health.

This clonotype turned up a few times. The chain joins TRBV6-5 to TRBJ2-7; tentatively, D is TRBD1 (6 bases). This CDR3 has 15 residues. In germline, CDR1 is MNHEY, CDR2 SVGAGI. The V end lost 0 bases, the J end lost 3 bases, and 12 bases lay between the germline ends. The CDR3 DNA reads as TGTGCCAGCAGTTACTCTATCGGACAGCACTACGAGCAGTACTTC. This gives the protein CASSYSIGQHYEQYF.

This clonotype was seen a handful of times. The gene calls are TRBV20-1 and TRBJ2-1; 10 nucleotides line up with TRBD2. J was trimmed by 6 bases and V by 3 bases; bases with no gene match: 8. The V gene's germline CDR1 is DFQATT and CDR2 SNEGSKA (reference sequence). CDR3 length equals 15 residues. The CDR3 nucleotides are TGCAGTGCTAGCTGGCTAGCGGGGGCCTCCAATGAGCAGTTCTTC. Its translation: CSASWLAGASNEQFF.

The V and J genes are TRBV4-3 and TRBJ1-1, with D unclear. Trimming removed 2 bases from V and 0 bases from J, with 10 bases in between. CDR3 length: 15 residues. Germline-derived CDR1 and CDR2 are LGHNA and YSLEER. CDR3 sequence (DNA): TGCGCCAGCAGCCAATGGGGAGAATTGAACACTGAAGCTTTCTTT. Amino acids: CASSQWGELNTEAFF.

This clonotype has only one observation. This chain uses TRBV5-1 with TRBJ1-2; tentative D call: TRBD1 (6 bases). CDR1 is SGHRS, CDR2 YFSETQ, per germline. V was trimmed by 0 bases and J by 6 bases, leaving 27 bases between them. The CDR3 runs 19 residues. CDR3 DNA sequence: TGCGCCAGCAGCTTGGAAGGGTTCCCAAACAGGGAAAGACTCGATGGCTACACCTTC. Amino acids: CASSLEGFPNRERLDGYTF.

The rearrangement links TRBV20-1 to TRBJ2-3; possibly TRBD1 or TRBD2 for D (5 bases each). V was clipped by 4 bases and J by 9 bases, with 8 bases between them. The CDR3 length is 10 residues. CDR1 is DFQATT, CDR2 SNEGSKA, per germline (reference sequence). In DNA, the CDR3 is TGCAGTGCTACTTGGGACACGCAGTATTTT. Translation gives CSATWDTQYF.

The CDR3: CATREGTEAFF. The CDR3 DNA reads as TGTGCCACCCGAGAGGGTACTGAAGCTTTCTTT. J is TRBJ1-1 and V is TRBV6-5; D unresolved. Germline V CDR1 and CDR2: MNHEY, SVGAGI. Trimming cost V 10 bases and J 5 bases, with 11 bases left between them. This CDR3 spans 11 amino acids.

The chain employs TRBV4-3 and TRBJ2-7; TRBD2 aligns across 8 bases. The J segment lost 3 bases and the V segment lost 2 bases, leaving 6 bases of the junction unmatched. The CDR3 contains 15 residues. The V gene's germline CDR1 is LGHNA and CDR2 YSLEER. DNA of the CDR3: TGCGCCAGCAGCCAACGACCGGGACTAGTCTACGAGCAGTACTTC. Residues: CASSQRPGLVYEQYF.

The rearrangement uses TRBV20-1 and TRBJ2-7; possible D gene TRBD1, 5 bases. V shed 3 bases and J shed 0 bases, with 12 bases lying between them. Germline V CDR1 and CDR2: DFQATT, SNEGSKA (reference sequence). The CDR3 contains 14 residues. The CDR3 DNA follows: TGCAGTGCTAGCGACAGAATGTTCTCCTACGAGCAGTACTTC. Its translation: CSASDRMFSYEQYF.

This clonotype has more than one count but fewer than ten. The V call is TRBV6-1, the J call TRBJ2-1; D possibly corresponds to TRBD2 (5 bases). The V gene lost 4 bases and the J gene lost 6 bases, with 7 bases spanning the gap. The CDR3 totals 12 residues. Germline assignment: CDR1 MNHNS and CDR2 SASEGT. CDR3 region: CASSVATNEQFF. The CDR3 DNA reads as TGTGCCAGCAGTGTAGCGACCAATGAGCAGTTCTTC.

About this clonotype itself: At one end the junction does not follow the germline gene, possibly because of a read error. This chain uses TRBV27 with TRBJ1-6, with D possibly TRBD1 on 5 matching bases. The CDR3 runs 15 residues. CDR1 MNHEY and CDR2 SMNVEV come from the germline V gene (reference sequence). As DNA, the CDR3 is TGTGCCAGCAGTTCCCGGACAAAAAATAATCCACCCCTCCACTTT. This codes for CASSSRTKNNPPLHF.

The chain uses TRBV7-4 and TRBJ2-5; D is possibly TRBD1 or TRBD2 (5 bases each). The length of the CDR3 is 16 residues. Trimming shortened V by 2 bases and J by 3 bases, and 16 bases separated the two germline ends. Germline V gene lookup returns CDR1 SGHVT and CDR2 SQSDAQ. The DNA of the CDR3 is TGTGCCAGCAGCTTATGTAGGACACTAGGGAAAGAGACCCAGTACTTC. Protein: CASSLCRTLGKETQYF.